This T cell receptor (beta chain) was captured in a study of T cells in Graves' hyperthyroidism and ophthalmopathy. Researchers took RNA transcripts and amplified the TCR beta CDR3 regions from them. The HTBI primer set was used in a first-round RT-PCR of the TCR CDR3. TCRdb itself ran the multiplex PCR reads through MiXCR, one entry per CDR3 protein. The sample yields over 500,000 distinct CDR3 sequences, approximately 49% seen once. This CDR3 comprises 15 residues. Trimming stripped 5 bases from V and 0 bases from J, with 10 bases between. CDR1 and CDR2 (germline): SGHAT, FQNNGV. The rearrangement uses TRBV11-2 and TRBJ2-2, with D unclear. The source material was peripheral blood or thyroid tissue (not recorded which). The receptor comes from an adult woman with Graves' disease, either hyperthyroidism or ophthalmopathy (not recorded which). The CDR3 nucleotides are TGTGCCAGCAGCACCCCTAGAGCGAACACCGGGGAGCTGTTTTTT. It codes for CASSTPRANTGELFF.